This T cell receptor (beta chain) is from a study of shared clonotypes between healthy human individuals. Naive CD8 cells comprised CD45RO-negative, CCR7-positively selected cells, excluding terminally differentiated effector memory CD45RA+ cells. All the donors were Caucasian adults who lived in Nashville, Tennessee. Sequenced by immunoSEQ multiplex PCR; TCRdb stores in-frame clones only, minus some. The sample includes hundreds of thousands of clones, about 96% of them seen just once. The CDR3 consists of 17 residues. Germline loops: CDR1 MNHEY, CDR2 SMNVEV (reference sequence). V was pared by 0 bases and J by 2 bases, with 6 bases of the junction left unmatched.

The TCR was taken from a woman in her thirties in good health. This chain connects TRBV27 to TRBJ2-2, with 7 positions matching TRBD2. The sequenced sample was naive CD8+ T cells sorted from blood. The CDR3 loop reads CASSLSTLAVNTGELFF. The CDR3 DNA is TGTGCCAGCAGTTTATCCACGCTAGCGGTTAACACCGGGGAGCTGTTTTTT.